This TCR beta chain derives from a study of cytomegalovirus exposure and HLA in healthy donors. Regarding the study as a whole: In a later analysis, compared with equally common non-associated chains, HLA-associated beta chains were more expanded.

In regard to this clone: What it binds is unknown.

Primers: 60 Vbeta forward and 13 Jbeta reverse. Data came from immunoSEQ multiplex PCR; TCRdb stores just in-frame clones and leaves some out. In the table there are more than 150,000 clones, about 80% of which are singletons. In germline, CDR1 is WSHSY, CDR2 SAAADI. V trimming: 6 bases; J trimming: 7 bases; junction bases outside the gene matches: 5. The CDR3 totals 13 residues. The specimen was PBMCs. The chain joins TRBV10-2 to TRBJ1-5, with 8 bases that match TRBD1. This TCR derives from a woman younger than 45 in good health and CMV-seronegative. In nucleotides, the CDR3 is TGCGCCAGCAGGGGACAGGTGGCACAGCCCCAGCATTTT. This gives the protein CASRGQVAQPQHF.